This passage covers 31 T cell receptor beta chains from one sample sequenced in a study of quantifying T cell responses using KT2 cells. Whole-study context: TCR alpha and beta constant-region primers primed reverse transcription of RNA.

Each cDNA got a UMI-containing oligo ligated at its 3' end. First-round PCR used 4 cycles and beta primers RC1.1 and RC1.2 covering TRBC1 and TRBC2. TCRdb used MiXCR to reprocess the UMI-ligation and nested PCR reads, holding one entry per CDR3 protein. The sample carries tens of thousands of distinct CDR3 sequences, 7.3% recorded once. The sample was PBMCs spiked with cells of the T cell clone KT2. Every receptor here comes from a human donor.

This chain uses TRBV6-1 with TRBJ1-5, with 9 bases aligning to TRBD1. Germline V lookup: CDR1 MNHNS, CDR2 SASEGT. The junction had 6 bases not matched to a gene; V was cut back by 2 bases and J by 4 bases. CDR3 length equals 16 residues. The CDR3 region is CASSETSGQGNQPQHF. CDR3 nucleotide sequence: TGTGCCAGCAGTGAAACCTCCGGACAGGGGAATCAGCCCCAGCATTTT.

This clonotype was found many times. Mismatch with germline at one junction end may stem from a read error. The rearrangement uses TRBV4-3 and TRBJ2-1, with 7 bases that match TRBD2. Germline V CDR1 and CDR2: LGHNA, YSLEER. The CDR3 has 16 residues. CDR3 loop: CASSQKVSGIPRGRVF. The CDR3 region has the DNA TGCGCCAGCAGCCAAAAAGTAAGCGGGATTCCAAGAGGTAGAGTCTTC.

In its sample, this clonotype was seen a few times. The chain links TRBV18 to TRBJ2-3; D not certain. V dropped 2 bases and J dropped 5 bases, with 8 bases sitting between them. Germline-derived CDR1 and CDR2 are KGHSH and LQKENI. This CDR3 spans 13 amino acids. CDR3 DNA: TGTGCCAGCTCACCAAATAAAGGAGATACGCAGTATTTT. Translated, it gives CASSPNKGDTQYF.

Ten or more counts support this clonotype. This rearrangement joins TRBV29-1 to TRBJ2-7; no definite D call. The CDR3 covers 12 residues. Germline assignment: CDR1 SQVTM and CDR2 ANQGSEA. V gave up 6 bases and J gave up 7 bases, with 16 bases separating them. CDR3 in DNA: TGCAGCGTCCAAGGCCCTCCGGAGGAGCAGTACTTC. Its translation: CSVQGPPEEQYF.

A few counts support this clonotype. CDR3 sequence (DNA): TGTGCCAGCAGTTATGAGCGGGGACGTGGCACAGATACGCAGTATTTT. As protein: CASSYERGRGTDTQYF. V and J are TRBV6-5 and TRBJ2-3; 7 nucleotides match TRBD2. Germline V gene data show CDR1 as MNHEY and CDR2 as SVGAGI. This CDR3 is 16 amino acids long. The junction had 7 bases not matched to a gene; V was cut back by 3 bases and J by 1 base.

This clonotype was counted a few times. This chain links TRBV11-3 with TRBJ1-1; D remains unclear. V was cut by 5 bases and J by 7 bases, with 8 bases left in between. This CDR3 has 11 amino acids. Germline lookup yields CDR1 SGHNT and CDR2 YENEEA. The CDR3, as DNA: TGTGCCAGCAGCGGAGGTGGTGAAGCTTTCTTT. Translation: CASSGGGEAFF. Variable domain in full (rest from reference TRBV11-3 and TRBJ1-1): EAGVVQSPRYKIIEKKQPVAFWCNPISGHNTLYWYLQNLGQGPELLIRYENEEAVDDSQLPKDRFSAERLKGVDSTLKIQPAELGDSAVYLCASSGGGEAFFGQGTRLTVV.

The chain employs TRBV4-3 and TRBJ2-1, with D possibly called TRBD1 or TRBD2 (6 bases each). From germline, CDR1 is LGHNA and CDR2 YSLEER. The CDR3 extends over 16 amino acids. V was trimmed by 0 bases and J by 4 bases, leaving 13 bases between them. The CDR3 coding sequence is TGCGCCAGCAGCCAAGATCCGCGAGGGGGGTACAATGAGCAGTTCTTC. Translated: CASSQDPRGGYNEQFF.

This clonotype appeared a few times. The chain joins TRBV12-3 or TRBV12-4 to TRBJ2-3; D is perhaps TRBD2 (6 bases). V was clipped by 6 bases and J by 0 bases, with 10 bases between them. The CDR3 extends over 14 amino acids. The CDR3 region has the DNA TGTGCCAGCAGGGAGGGGCTTAGCACAGATACGCAGTATTTT. It is translated as CASREGLSTDTQYF.

The chain joins TRBV4-1 to TRBJ2-4; no clear D. This CDR3 has 19 residues. The germline gives CDR1 MGHRA, CDR2 YSYEKL. V was trimmed by 2 bases and J by 0 bases, leaving 20 bases between them. The CDR3 sequence is CASSQPLRGRHLAKNIQYF. CDR3 coding DNA: TGCGCCAGCAGCCAACCCTTACGCGGACGTCACCTAGCCAAAAACATTCAGTACTTC.

At least ten counts were recorded for this clonotype. The rearrangement uses TRBV11-2 and TRBJ2-7, with TRBD2 matching over 11 bases. Germline CDR1 is SGHAT and CDR2 is FQNNGV. This CDR3 has 15 residues. After removal of 3 bases from V and 2 bases from J, the junction contained 3 bases not matched to a gene. Written as DNA, the CDR3 is TGTGCCAGCAGCTTGGGGACTAGCGGTACCTACGAGCAGTACTTC. Its translation is CASSLGTSGTYEQYF.

Of note for this clonotype: A much larger clone lies a single base off, so this may be a read error. The CDR3 coding sequence is TGTGCCAGCAGGGACAGATCAGCTAACTATGGCTACACCTTC. This gives the protein CASRDRSANYGYTF. The V gene is TRBV12-3 or TRBV12-4, the J gene TRBJ1-2; the D gene is possibly TRBD1 (6 bases). Between the trimmed V and J ends, which lost 6 bases and 0 bases, there was a span of 11 bases. CDR3 length: 14 residues.

This clonotype occurred a few times. V is TRBV2 and J is TRBJ2-7; the D gene is possibly TRBD1 (6 bases). Germline values: CDR1 SNHLY, CDR2 FYNNEI. The CDR3 extends over 15 amino acids. Trimming removed 7 bases at V and 3 bases at J, with 19 bases between. As DNA, the CDR3 is TGTGCCAGCAACCTAGACAGGTCCGGCTACTACGAGCAGTACTTC. Amino acids: CASNLDRSGYYEQYF.

This clonotype was observed at least ten times. V usage is TRBV4-2 and J usage is TRBJ1-2; D is unclear. V was clipped by 1 base and J by 2 bases, with 14 bases between them. The CDR3 contains 16 residues. CDR1 is LGHNA and CDR2 is YNFKEQ in the germline V gene. The CDR3 DNA is TGTGCCAGCAGCCAAGTGCAAACAGAACTGAACTATGGCTACACCTTC. It encodes CASSQVQTELNYGYTF.

Ten or more counts support this clonotype. V and J are TRBV12-3 or TRBV12-4 and TRBJ1-3; no clear D gene. The CDR3 loop spans 17 amino acids. The ends were cut back, 2 bases at V and 1 base at J, with 15 bases in the middle. The CDR3 sequence: CASSLNAVPGSGNTIYF. CDR3 bases: TGTGCCAGCAGTTTAAACGCGGTTCCGGGATCTGGAAACACCATATATTTT.

This clonotype was observed many times. The chain uses TRBV7-2 and TRBJ1-5; no firm D call. V lost 5 bases and J lost 4, with 12 bases in between. The CDR3 is 14 residues long. CDR1 and CDR2 from the germline V gene are SGHTA and FQGNSA. Here the CDR3 DNA reads TGTGCCAGCAGCCCTTACACTTGGAATCAGCCCCAGCATTTT. Protein: CASSPYTWNQPQHF.

This clonotype has ten or more counts. This chain joins TRBV29-1 and TRBJ1-2; D is ambiguous. V was cut by 7 bases and J by 2 bases, with 17 bases left in between. The CDR3 runs 14 residues. CDR1 is SQVTM and CDR2 is ANQGSEA in the germline V gene. DNA of the CDR3: TGCAGCGCCACCGAGGGAGGAATGAACTATGGCTACACCTTC. It encodes CSATEGGMNYGYTF. Full variable domain (outside the CDR3, taken from reference TRBV29-1 and TRBJ1-2): SAVISQKPSRDICQRGTSLTIQCQVDSQVTMMFWYRQQPGQSLTLIATANQGSEATYESGFVIDKFPISRPNLTFSTLTVSNMSPEDSSIYLCSATEGGMNYGYTFGSGTRLTVV.

This clonotype came up many times. The chain has TRBV7-8 and TRBJ1-2, with D hard to call. The CDR3 runs to 12 residues. V shed 1 base and J shed 4 bases, with 4 bases lying between them. CDR1 is SGHVS and CDR2 is FQNEAQ in the germline V gene. The CDR3 spells CASSLGPYGYTF. The DNA for the CDR3 is TGTGCCAGCAGCTTAGGTCCCTATGGCTACACCTTC.

This clonotype was picked up many times. The V and J genes are TRBV20-1 and TRBJ2-7; possible D gene TRBD2, 5 bases. Germline assignment: CDR1 DFQATT and CDR2 SNEGSKA (reference sequence). The ends were cut back, 2 bases at V and 6 bases at J, with 11 bases in the middle. CDR3 length: 12 residues. CDR3 coding DNA: TGCAGTGCTAGACTATATACTAGCGAGCAGTACTTC. It translates to CSARLYTSEQYF.

This clonotype was counted at least ten times. The gene calls are TRBV6-5 and TRBJ1-4; D might be TRBD1 (5 bases). The CDR3 contains 15 residues. Germline V gene data show CDR1 as MNHEY and CDR2 as SVGAGI. V lost 0 bases and J 11 bases, leaving 16 bases between the germline ends. The CDR3 region is CASSYSNPGRRKLFF. DNA of the CDR3: TGTGCCAGCAGTTACTCAAACCCGGGACGCCGGAAACTGTTTTTT.

This clonotype appeared many times. The V and J genes are TRBV7-9 and TRBJ2-3, with TRBD2 as a possible D gene (6 bases). Trimming left V 5 bases short and J 6 bases short, with 6 bases between. This CDR3 comprises 11 residues. CDR1 SEHNR and CDR2 FQNEAQ come from the germline V gene (reference sequence). CDR3 residues: CASSREDTQYF. CDR3 sequence (DNA): TGTGCCAGCAGCCGGGAGGATACGCAGTATTTT.

This clonotype was counted many times. The J gene is TRBJ2-7, the V gene TRBV19, with D unresolved. CDR1 and CDR2 (germline): LNHDA, SQIVND (reference sequence). The CDR3 runs 13 residues. Between the trimmed V and J ends, which lost 4 bases and 2 bases, there was a span of 9 bases. This CDR3 is CASSSSYPYEQYF. In nucleotides, the CDR3 is TGTGCCAGTAGTAGTAGCTACCCCTACGAGCAGTACTTC.

The table lists this clonotype with a few counts. Germline is not matched at one junction end, which may reflect a read error. This chain links TRBV7-7 with TRBJ2-2; TRBD2 aligns across 10 bases. The CDR3 has 15 residues. Germline CDR1 SSHAT, CDR2 FNYEAQ (reference sequence). CDR3 sequence reads: CASSRTSGNTGELFF. The CDR3 DNA follows: TGTGCTAGCAGCCGGACTAGCGGTAACACCGGGGAGCTGTTTTTT.

This clonotype was detected ten times or more. The chain uses TRBV20-1 and TRBJ2-7, with TRBD2 matching over 7 bases. CDR3 length: 14 amino acids. Germline V lookup: CDR1 DFQATT, CDR2 SNEGSKA (reference sequence). J was trimmed by 3 bases and V by 4 bases; bases with no gene match: 9. CDR3 in DNA: TGCAGTGCTAACCTAGCGGCGTCAATCTACGAGCAGTACTTC. It codes for CSANLAASIYEQYF.

This rearrangement joins TRBV18 to TRBJ1-1; 8 bases align to TRBD1. Germline CDR1 is KGHSH and CDR2 is LQKENI. The CDR3 runs 14 residues. Losses at the gene ends were 6 bases for V and 5 bases for J; bases not matched to a gene: 8. CDR3 sequence: CASSLTGERTEAFF. CDR3 coding DNA: TGTGCCAGCTCCCTGACAGGGGAGCGGACTGAAGCTTTCTTT.

This clonotype was counted between two and nine times. V gene TRBV6-2 or TRBV6-3 combines with J gene TRBJ1-2; possible D gene TRBD1, 5 bases. Per germline, CDR1 MNHEY and CDR2 SVGEGT. The CDR3 sequence is 15 residues long. V shed 7 bases and J shed 7 bases, with 22 bases lying between them. CDR3 residues: CASTYTDNLAAGYTF. Here the CDR3 DNA reads TGTGCCAGCACGTACACGGACAACCTAGCGGCTGGCTACACCTTC.

This clonotype appeared a few times. The chain is built from TRBV5-6 and TRBJ1-2, with D unclear. The germline CDR1 and CDR2 sequences are SGHDT and YYEEEE. This CDR3 has 14 amino acids. V dropped 4 bases and J dropped 4 bases, with 14 bases sitting between them. The DNA for the CDR3 is TGTGCCAGCAGCCCATCGGACCGCTCCTATGGCTACACCTTC. As protein: CASSPSDRSYGYTF.

The chain recombines TRBV7-2 with TRBJ2-6, with D tentatively TRBD2 (5 bases). The CDR3 spans 16 residues. Trimming took off 4 bases at V and 2 bases at J, with 12 bases between the two ends. CDR1 SGHTA and CDR2 FQGNSA come from the germline V gene. DNA for the CDR3: TGTGCCAGCAGCTCAGCGGTTGGGGCTGGGGCCAACGTCCTGACTTTC. As protein: CASSSAVGAGANVLTF.

The rearrangement links TRBV2 to TRBJ2-3; TRBD1 aligns across 7 bases. Trimming took 8 bases from V and 2 from J; bases not matched to a gene: 10. Germline values: CDR1 SNHLY, CDR2 FYNNEI. This CDR3 region has 15 residues. The DNA for the CDR3 is TGTGCCAGCGGACTGGGACAGACATACACAGATACGCAGTATTTT. Encoded protein: CASGLGQTYTDTQYF.

This clonotype showed up just a few times. The rearrangement links TRBV10-3 to TRBJ2-7, with TRBD1 as a possible D gene (6 bases). Germline CDR1 and CDR2: ENHRY and SYGVKD. V was clipped by 0 bases and J by 6 bases, with 21 bases between them. The length of the CDR3 is 17 residues. The CDR3 nucleotides read TGTGCCATCAGTGAGTCGATGGTCCTCGACAGGTCGGGCGAGCAGTACTTC. Amino acids: CAISESMVLDRSGEQYF.

The chain links TRBV24-1 to TRBJ2-1; 14 bases match TRBD2. The germline gives CDR1 KGHDR, CDR2 SFDVKD. The ends lost 5 bases at V and 7 bases at J; junction bases unmatched: 12. This CDR3 spans 18 amino acids. The CDR3 loop reads CATSVTPGLAGDGNEQFF. The CDR3 nucleotides are TGTGCCACCAGTGTTACACCGGGACTAGCGGGAGATGGAAATGAGCAGTTCTTC.

The V gene is TRBV2, the J gene TRBJ2-7, with D possibly matching TRBD2 (5 bases). The V gene lost 4 bases and the J gene lost 3 bases, with 19 bases spanning the gap. Germline CDR1 reads SNHLY; CDR2 reads FYNNEI. The CDR3 has 16 amino acids. CDR3 coding DNA: TGTGCCAGCAGTGCCGTCTTAGGAGGTCGGGGCTACGAGCAGTACTTC. Translating it yields CASSAVLGGRGYEQYF. The whole variable domain, filled in from reference TRBV2 and TRBJ2-7, reads EPEVTQTPSHQVTQMGQEVILRCVPISNHLYFYWYRQILGQKVEFLVSFYNNEISEKSEIFDDQFSVERPDGSNFTLKIRSTKLEDSAMYFCASSAVLGGRGYEQYFGPGTRLTVT.